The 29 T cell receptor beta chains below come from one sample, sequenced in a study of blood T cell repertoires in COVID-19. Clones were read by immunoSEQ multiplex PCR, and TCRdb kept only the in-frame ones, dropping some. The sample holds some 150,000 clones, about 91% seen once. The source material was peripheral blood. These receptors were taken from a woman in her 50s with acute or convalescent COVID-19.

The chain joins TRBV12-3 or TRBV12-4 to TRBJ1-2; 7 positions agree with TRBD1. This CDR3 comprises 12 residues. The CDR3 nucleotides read TGTGTCTCAGGGGGAGCTAACTATGGCTACACCTTC. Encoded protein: CVSGGANYGYTF.

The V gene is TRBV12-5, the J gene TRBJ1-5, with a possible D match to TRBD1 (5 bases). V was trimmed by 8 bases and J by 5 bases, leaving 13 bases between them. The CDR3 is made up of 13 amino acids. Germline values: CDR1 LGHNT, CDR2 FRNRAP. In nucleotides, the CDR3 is TGTGCTAGTACAGGACATTCCGATCAGCCCCAGCATTTT. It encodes CASTGHSDQPQHF.

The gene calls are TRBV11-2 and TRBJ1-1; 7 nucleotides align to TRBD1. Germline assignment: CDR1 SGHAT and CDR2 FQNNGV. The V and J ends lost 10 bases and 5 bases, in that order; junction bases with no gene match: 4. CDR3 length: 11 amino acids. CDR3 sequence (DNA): TGTGCCACAGTACAGGGGACTGAAGCTTTCTTT. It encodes CATVQGTEAFF.

This chain's CDR3 is CASSVGGGVNTEAFF. The CDR3 DNA sequence: TGTGCCAGCAGCGTGGGCGGGGGGGTGAACACTGAAGCTTTCTTT. V gene TRBV5-4 combines with J gene TRBJ1-1; D possibly corresponds to TRBD1 (5 bases). The V gene lost 4 bases and the J gene lost 0 bases, with 13 bases spanning the gap. The CDR3 covers 15 residues. CDR1 SGHNT and CDR2 YYREEE come from the germline V gene (reference sequence).

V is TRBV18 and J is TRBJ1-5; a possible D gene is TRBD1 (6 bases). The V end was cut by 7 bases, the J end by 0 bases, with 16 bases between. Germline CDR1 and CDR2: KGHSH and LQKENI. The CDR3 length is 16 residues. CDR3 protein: CASFRGQHYSNQPQHF. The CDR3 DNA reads TGTGCCAGCTTCCGAGGACAGCATTATAGCAATCAGCCCCAGCATTTT.

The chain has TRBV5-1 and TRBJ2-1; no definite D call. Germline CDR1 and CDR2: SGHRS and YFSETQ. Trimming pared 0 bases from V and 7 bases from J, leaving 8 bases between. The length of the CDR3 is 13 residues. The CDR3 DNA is TGCGCCAGCAGCTTGGTACAGAATAATGAGCAGTTCTTC. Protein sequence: CASSLVQNNEQFF.

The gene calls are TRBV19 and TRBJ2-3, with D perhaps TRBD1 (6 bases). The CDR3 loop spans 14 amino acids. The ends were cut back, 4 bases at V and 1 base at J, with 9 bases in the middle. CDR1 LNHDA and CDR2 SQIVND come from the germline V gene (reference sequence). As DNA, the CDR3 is TGTGCCAGTAGTACAGACAGGCGCACAGATACGCAGTATTTT. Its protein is CASSTDRRTDTQYF. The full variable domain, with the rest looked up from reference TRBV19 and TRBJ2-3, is DGGITQSPKYLFRKEGQNVTLSCEQNLNHDAMYWYRQDPGQGLRLIYYSQIVNDFQKGDIAEGYSVSREKKESFPLTVTSAQKNPTAFYLCASSTDRRTDTQYFGPGTRLTVL.

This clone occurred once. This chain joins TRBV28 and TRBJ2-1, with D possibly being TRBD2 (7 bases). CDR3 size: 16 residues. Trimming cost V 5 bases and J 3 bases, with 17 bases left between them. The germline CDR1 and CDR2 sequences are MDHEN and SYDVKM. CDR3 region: CASSPSSGGLYNEQFF. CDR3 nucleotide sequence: TGTGCCAGCAGTCCCTCGTCGGGGGGCCTCTACAATGAGCAGTTCTTC.

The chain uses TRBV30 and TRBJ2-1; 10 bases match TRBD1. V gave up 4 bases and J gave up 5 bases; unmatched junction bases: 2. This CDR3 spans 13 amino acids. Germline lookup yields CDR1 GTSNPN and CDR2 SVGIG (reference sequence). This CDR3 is CAWKTGGHNEQFF. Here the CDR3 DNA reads TGTGCCTGGAAGACAGGGGGCCACAATGAGCAGTTCTTC.

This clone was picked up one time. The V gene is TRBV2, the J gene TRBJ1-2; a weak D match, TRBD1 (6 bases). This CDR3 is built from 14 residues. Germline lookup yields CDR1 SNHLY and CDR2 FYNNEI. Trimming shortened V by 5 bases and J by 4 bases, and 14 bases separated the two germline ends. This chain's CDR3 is CASSYDRKAYGYTF. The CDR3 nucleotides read TGTGCCAGCAGTTATGACAGGAAGGCCTATGGCTACACCTTC. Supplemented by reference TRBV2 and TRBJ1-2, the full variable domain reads EPEVTQTPSHQVTQMGQEVILRCVPISNHLYFYWYRQILGQKVEFLVSFYNNEISEKSEIFDDQFSVERPDGSNFTLKIRSTKLEDSAMYFCASSYDRKAYGYTFGSGTRLTVV.

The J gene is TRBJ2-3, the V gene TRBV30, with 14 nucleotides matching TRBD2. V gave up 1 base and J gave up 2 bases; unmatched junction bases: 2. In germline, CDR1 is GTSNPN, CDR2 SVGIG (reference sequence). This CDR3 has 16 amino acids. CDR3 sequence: CAWSGTSGGFTDTQYF. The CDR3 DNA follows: TGTGCCTGGAGTGGGACTAGCGGGGGGTTCACAGATACGCAGTATTTT.

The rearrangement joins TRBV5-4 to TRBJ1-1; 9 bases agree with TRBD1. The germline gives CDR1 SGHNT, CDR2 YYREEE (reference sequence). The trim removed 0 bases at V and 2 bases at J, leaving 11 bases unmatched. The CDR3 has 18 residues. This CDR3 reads CASSLGPMDRGLNTEAFF. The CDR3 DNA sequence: TGTGCCAGCAGCTTGGGACCAATGGACAGGGGCCTCAACACTGAAGCTTTCTTT. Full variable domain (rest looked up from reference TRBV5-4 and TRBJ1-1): ETGVTQSPTHLIKTRGQQVTLRCSSQSGHNTVSWYQQALGQGPQFIFQYYREEENGRGNFPPRFSGLQFPNYSSELNVNALELDDSALYLCASSLGPMDRGLNTEAFFGQGTRLTVV.

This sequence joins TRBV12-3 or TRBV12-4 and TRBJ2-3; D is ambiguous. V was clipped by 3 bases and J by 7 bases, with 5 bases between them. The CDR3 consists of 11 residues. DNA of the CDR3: TGTGCCAGCAGTTTGGCCTATACGCAGTATTTT. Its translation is CASSLAYTQYF.

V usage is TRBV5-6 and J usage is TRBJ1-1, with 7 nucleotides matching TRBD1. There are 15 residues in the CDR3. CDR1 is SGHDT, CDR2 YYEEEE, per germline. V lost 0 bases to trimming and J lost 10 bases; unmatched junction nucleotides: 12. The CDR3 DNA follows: TGTGCCAGCAGCTTGGCCCCCGACAGGGCTGTGCGAGCTTTCTTT. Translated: CASSLAPDRAVRAFF.

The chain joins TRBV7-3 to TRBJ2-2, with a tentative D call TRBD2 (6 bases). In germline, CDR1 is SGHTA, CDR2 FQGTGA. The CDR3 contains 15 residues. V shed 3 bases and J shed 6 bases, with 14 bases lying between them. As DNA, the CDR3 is TGTGCCAGCAGCTTCGTCGCGGGAAAGGCCGGGGAGCTGTTTTTT. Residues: CASSFVAGKAGELFF.

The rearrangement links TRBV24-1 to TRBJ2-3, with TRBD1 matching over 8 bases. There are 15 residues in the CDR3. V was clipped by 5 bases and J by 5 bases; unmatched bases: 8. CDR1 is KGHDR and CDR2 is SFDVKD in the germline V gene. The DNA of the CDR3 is TGTGCCACCAGTGCCCGACAGGGGCAGGGAGATACGCAGTATTTT. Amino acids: CATSARQGQGDTQYF.

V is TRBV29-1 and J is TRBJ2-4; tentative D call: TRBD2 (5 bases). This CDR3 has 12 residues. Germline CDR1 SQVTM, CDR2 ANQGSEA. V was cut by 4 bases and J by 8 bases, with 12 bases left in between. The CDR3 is CSVGLTGDIQYF. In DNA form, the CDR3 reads TGCAGCGTTGGCCTCACCGGGGACATTCAGTACTTC.

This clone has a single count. CDR3 loop: CATTPGTEKNEAFF. The CDR3 nucleotides read TGTGCCACCACCCCCGGGACAGAAAAGAATGAAGCTTTCTTT. The rearrangement joins TRBV6-5 to TRBJ1-1; 7 nucleotides line up with TRBD1. CDR3 length: 14 amino acids. The V gene's germline CDR1 is MNHEY and CDR2 SVGAGI. J lost 7 bases, V lost 10 bases, and 15 bases had no gene match.

CDR3 loop: CASSLRGRPDTQYF. The CDR3 DNA is TGCGCCAGCAGCCTCAGGGGGCGCCCAGATACGCAGTATTTT. The chain uses TRBV10-1 and TRBJ2-3; 8 positions match TRBD1. CDR3 length: 14 residues. CDR1 WNHNN and CDR2 SYGVQD come from the germline V gene (reference sequence). J lost 4 bases, V lost 6 bases, and 6 bases had no gene match.

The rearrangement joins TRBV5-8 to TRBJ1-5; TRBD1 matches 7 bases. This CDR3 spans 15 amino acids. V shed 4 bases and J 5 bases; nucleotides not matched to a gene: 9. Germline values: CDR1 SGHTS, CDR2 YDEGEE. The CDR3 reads CASSPGTDPYQPQHF. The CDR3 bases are TGTGCCAGCAGCCCCGGGACAGACCCCTATCAGCCCCAGCATTTT.

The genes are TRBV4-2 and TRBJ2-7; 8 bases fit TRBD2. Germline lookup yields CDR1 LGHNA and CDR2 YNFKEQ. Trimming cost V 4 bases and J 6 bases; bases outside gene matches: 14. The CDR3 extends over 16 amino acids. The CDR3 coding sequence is TGTGCCAGCAGCCGAGGACTAGCACAAACCGGGGGCGAGCAGTACTTC. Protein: CASSRGLAQTGGEQYF.

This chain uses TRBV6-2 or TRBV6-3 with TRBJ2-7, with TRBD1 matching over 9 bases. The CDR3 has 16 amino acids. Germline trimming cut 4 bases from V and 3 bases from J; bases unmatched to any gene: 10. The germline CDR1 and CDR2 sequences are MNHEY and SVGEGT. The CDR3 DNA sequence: TGTGCCAGCAGTTTTTCCCCCGGGACAGGGATCTACGAGCAGTACTTC. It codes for CASSFSPGTGIYEQYF.

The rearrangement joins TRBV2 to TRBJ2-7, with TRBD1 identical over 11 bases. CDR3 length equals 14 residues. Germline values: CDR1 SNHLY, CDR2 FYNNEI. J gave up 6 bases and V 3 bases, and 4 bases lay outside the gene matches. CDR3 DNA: TGTGCCAGCAGTGACCGGGACAGGGGGGCCGAGCAGTACTTC. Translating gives CASSDRDRGAEQYF.

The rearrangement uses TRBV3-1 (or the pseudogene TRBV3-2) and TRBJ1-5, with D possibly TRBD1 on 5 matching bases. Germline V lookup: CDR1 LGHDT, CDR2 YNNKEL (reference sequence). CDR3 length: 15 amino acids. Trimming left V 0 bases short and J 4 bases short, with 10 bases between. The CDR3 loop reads CASSQDMTANQPQHF. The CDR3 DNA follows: TGTGCCAGCAGCCAAGACATGACAGCTAATCAGCCCCAGCATTTT.

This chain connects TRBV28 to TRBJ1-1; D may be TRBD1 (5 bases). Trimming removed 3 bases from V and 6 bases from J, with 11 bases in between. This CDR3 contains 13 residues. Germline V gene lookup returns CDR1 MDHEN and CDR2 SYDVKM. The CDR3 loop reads CASSFKSRAEAFF. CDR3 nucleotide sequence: TGTGCCAGCAGTTTTAAATCCAGGGCTGAAGCTTTCTTT.

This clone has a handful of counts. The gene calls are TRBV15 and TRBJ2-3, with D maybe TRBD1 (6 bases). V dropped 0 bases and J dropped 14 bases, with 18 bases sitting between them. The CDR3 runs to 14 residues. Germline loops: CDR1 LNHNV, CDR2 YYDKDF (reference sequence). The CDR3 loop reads CATSRDYKTGSRYF. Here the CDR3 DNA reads TGTGCCACCAGCAGAGATTATAAGACAGGCAGTCGGTATTTT.

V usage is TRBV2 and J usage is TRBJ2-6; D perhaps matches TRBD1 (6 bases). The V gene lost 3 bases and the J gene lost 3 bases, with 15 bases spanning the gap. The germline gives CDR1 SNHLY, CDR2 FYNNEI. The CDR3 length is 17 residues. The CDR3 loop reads CASSDGYRDGGANVLTF. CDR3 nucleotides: TGTGCCAGCAGTGATGGGTACAGGGACGGTGGGGCCAACGTCCTGACTTTC.

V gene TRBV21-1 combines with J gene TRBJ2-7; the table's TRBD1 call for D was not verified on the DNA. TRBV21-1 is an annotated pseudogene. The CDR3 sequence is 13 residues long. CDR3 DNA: TGTGCCACCCACTCCCTAGGGGGTTACGAGCAGTACTTC. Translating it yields CATHSLGGYEQYF.

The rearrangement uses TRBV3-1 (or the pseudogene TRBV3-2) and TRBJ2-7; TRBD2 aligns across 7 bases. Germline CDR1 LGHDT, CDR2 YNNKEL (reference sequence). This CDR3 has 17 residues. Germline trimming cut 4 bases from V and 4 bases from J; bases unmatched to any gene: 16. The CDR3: CASSPGSGSSGGYEQYF. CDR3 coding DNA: TGTGCCAGCAGCCCCGGATCCGGGTCTAGCGGTGGATACGAGCAGTACTTC.